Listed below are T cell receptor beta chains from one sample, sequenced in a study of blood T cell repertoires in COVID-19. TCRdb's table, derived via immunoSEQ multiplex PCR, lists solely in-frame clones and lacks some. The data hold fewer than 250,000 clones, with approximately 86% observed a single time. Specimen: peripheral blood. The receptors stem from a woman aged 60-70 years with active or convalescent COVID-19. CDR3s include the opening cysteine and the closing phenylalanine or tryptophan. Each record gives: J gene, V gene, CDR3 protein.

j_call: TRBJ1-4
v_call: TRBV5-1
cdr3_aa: CASSLWSDNEKLFF

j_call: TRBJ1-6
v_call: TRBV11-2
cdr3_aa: CASRSWGGGVYNSPLHF

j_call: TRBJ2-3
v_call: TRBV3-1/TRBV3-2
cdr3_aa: CASSQLTGTSGGPDTQYF

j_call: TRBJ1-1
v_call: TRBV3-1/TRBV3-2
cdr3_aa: CASSQEASAYTEAFF

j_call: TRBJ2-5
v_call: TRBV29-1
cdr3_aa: CSVSIRTGSETQYF

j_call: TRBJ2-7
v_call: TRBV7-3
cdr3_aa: CASSLTGGQGTYEQYF

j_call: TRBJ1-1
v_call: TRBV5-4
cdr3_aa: CASSLNRGYMNTEAFF

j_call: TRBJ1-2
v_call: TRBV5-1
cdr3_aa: CASSLDTGVAGYTF

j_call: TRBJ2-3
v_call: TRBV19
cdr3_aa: CATTPGQGPDTQYF

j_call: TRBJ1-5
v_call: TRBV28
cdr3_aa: CASRPPGQPYSNQPQHF

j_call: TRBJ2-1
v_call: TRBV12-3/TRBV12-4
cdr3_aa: CASSFGYYNEQFF

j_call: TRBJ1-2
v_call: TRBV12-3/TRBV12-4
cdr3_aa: CASKYGDGYTF

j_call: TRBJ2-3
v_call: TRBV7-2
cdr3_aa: CASSPWTSGGQVTDTQYF

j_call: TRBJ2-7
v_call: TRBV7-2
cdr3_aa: CASSLGSGVSYEQYF

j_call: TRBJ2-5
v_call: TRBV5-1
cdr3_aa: CASSFLTSGNAGETQYF

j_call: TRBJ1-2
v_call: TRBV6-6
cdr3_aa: CASSNEDRVYGYTF

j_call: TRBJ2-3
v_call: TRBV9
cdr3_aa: CASSFNTDTQYF

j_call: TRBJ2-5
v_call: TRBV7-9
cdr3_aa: CASSSSGRETQYF

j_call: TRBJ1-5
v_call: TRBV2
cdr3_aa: CASSDSHSNQPQHF